The 25 T cell receptor beta chains presented below share a single source sample, sequenced in a study of blood T cell repertoires in COVID-19. Method: immunoSEQ multiplex PCR; TCRdb's copy keeps in-frame clones and lacks some. Among tens of thousands of clones, about 86% were seen once, and the ten largest hold more than 14%. The sequenced sample consisted of peripheral blood. These receptors were collected from a human donor in a cohort sampled during active COVID-19.

The V gene is TRBV19, the J gene TRBJ2-7; the D gene is possibly TRBD1 (5 bases). The CDR3 has 13 amino acids. Per germline, CDR1 LNHDA and CDR2 SQIVND (reference sequence). Trimming removed 5 bases at V and 6 bases at J, with 14 bases between. The CDR3 here is CASSATQGSEQYF. DNA for the CDR3: TGTGCCAGTAGTGCCACCCAGGGAAGCGAGCAGTACTTC.

The chain couples TRBV28 to TRBJ1-4, with D possibly being TRBD1 (6 bases). Germline V CDR1 and CDR2: MDHEN, SYDVKM. The CDR3 loop spans 16 amino acids. Deletions cut 6 bases from V and 2 bases from J, with 16 bases between. The CDR3: CASSRTGPRTNEKLFF. The CDR3 DNA reads TGTGCCAGCAGCCGCACAGGGCCTAGGACTAATGAAAAACTGTTTTTT.

In this sample, this clone turned up a few times. This chain uses TRBV7-2 with TRBJ1-2; TRBD1 matches at 8 bases. The CDR3 has 14 amino acids. The germline gives CDR1 SGHTA, CDR2 FQGNSA. After removal of 4 bases from V and 2 bases from J, the junction contained 3 bases not matched to a gene. CDR3 bases: TGTGCCAGCAGCTCACGGACAGGGAACTATGGCTACACCTTC. It yields the protein CASSSRTGNYGYTF.

The chain combines TRBV28 with TRBJ2-7; D is uncertain. The CDR3 runs 12 residues. CDR1 and CDR2 from the germline V gene are MDHEN and SYDVKM. V was pared by 1 base and J by 6 bases, with 7 bases between. The DNA for the CDR3 is TGTGCCAGCAGTTTATCCGGGTTCGAGCAGTACTTC. Its translation: CASSLSGFEQYF.

CDR3 sequence: CASSLGGTGASGYTF. The DNA for the CDR3 is TGTGCCAGCAGTTTAGGGGGTACAGGGGCGAGTGGCTACACCTTC. The chain has TRBV28 and TRBJ1-2, with 7 bases fitting TRBD1. The germline V gene has CDR1 MDHEN and CDR2 SYDVKM. With 2 bases clipped from V and 7 bases from J, the junction kept 10 bases outside the gene matches. CDR3 length: 15 amino acids.

The genes are TRBV14 and TRBJ1-3; D is perhaps TRBD1 (5 bases). With 4 bases removed from V and 7 bases from J, the gap between germline ends came to 17 bases. The CDR3 is made up of 15 amino acids. CDR1 and CDR2 from the germline V gene are SGHDN and FVKESK. The CDR3 bases are TGTGCCAGCAGCCCCATGTCGGGCCGGGGGAACACCATATATTTT. Amino acids: CASSPMSGRGNTIYF.

The chain carries TRBV9 and TRBJ2-3; 12 bases fit TRBD2. The CDR3 has 16 residues. The junction had 8 bases not matched to a gene; V was cut back by 3 bases and J by 6 bases. Germline values: CDR1 SGDLS, CDR2 YYNGEE. The CDR3 region has the DNA TGTGCCAGCAGCGCGAGGACTAGCGGGACAAAGGATACGCAGTATTTT. Protein sequence: CASSARTSGTKDTQYF. Full variable domain (outside the CDR3, taken from reference TRBV9 and TRBJ2-3): DSGVTQTPKHLITATGQRVTLRCSPRSGDLSVYWYQQSLDQGLQFLIQYYNGEERAKGNILERFSAQQFPDLHSELNLSSLELGDSALYFCASSARTSGTKDTQYFGPGTRLTVL.

The chain recombines TRBV6-5 with TRBJ2-7, with TRBD2 matching over 7 bases. The germline CDR1 and CDR2 sequences are MNHEY and SVGAGI. The CDR3 spans 14 residues. The ends lost 8 bases at V and 1 base at J; junction bases unmatched: 8. The CDR3 spells CASWGGDHSYEQYF. CDR3 DNA sequence: TGTGCCAGCTGGGGGGGGGACCATTCCTACGAGCAGTACTTC.

In this sample, this clone turned up a few times. V usage is TRBV19 and J usage is TRBJ2-7; D may be TRBD1 (5 bases). V was clipped by 10 bases and J by 0 bases, with 13 bases between them. CDR1 and CDR2 from the germline V gene are LNHDA and SQIVND (reference sequence). The CDR3 contains 13 residues. This CDR3 reads CATDSGSSYEQYF. The CDR3 DNA sequence: TGTGCCACAGACTCAGGGTCCTCCTACGAGCAGTACTTC.

The CDR3 coding sequence is TGTGCCAGTAGTACCCGACGGACAGGGAGGAAGATCTACGAGCAGTACTTC. It yields the protein CASSTRRTGRKIYEQYF. The chain combines TRBV19 with TRBJ2-7; 8 nucleotides line up with TRBD1. CDR1 and CDR2 from the germline V gene are LNHDA and SQIVND (reference sequence). The V and J ends lost 4 bases and 3 bases, in that order; junction bases with no gene match: 14. This CDR3 contains 17 residues.

This chain joins TRBV5-1 and TRBJ1-2; D not certain. Per the germline V gene, CDR1 is SGHRS and CDR2 is YFSETQ. The V gene lost 4 bases and the J gene lost 7 bases, with 11 bases spanning the gap. The CDR3 loop spans 12 amino acids. The CDR3 sequence: CASSNDLLGYTF. Here the CDR3 DNA reads TGCGCCAGCAGCAATGACTTACTTGGCTACACCTTC.

The J gene is TRBJ1-2, the V gene TRBV3-1 (or the pseudogene TRBV3-2), with TRBD1 matching 10 bases. The CDR3 is 17 residues long. CDR1 and CDR2 (germline): LGHDT, YNNKEL (reference sequence). Losses at the gene ends were 4 bases for V and 8 bases for J; bases not matched to a gene: 16. CDR3 loop: CASSLLLTGTGENGYTF. The CDR3 DNA sequence: TGTGCCAGCAGCCTCCTACTTACCGGGACAGGGGAGAACGGCTACACCTTC.

The DNA for the CDR3 is TGTGCCAGCAGCCAGGAGGGGAATCAGCCCCAGCATTTT. As protein: CASSQEGNQPQHF. The chain combines TRBV7-6 with TRBJ1-5, with D maybe TRBD1 (5 bases). Between the trimmed V and J ends, which lost 5 bases and 4 bases, there was a span of 9 bases. The CDR3 consists of 13 residues. Germline CDR1 SGHVS, CDR2 FNYEAQ.

This clone has just one count. The gene calls are TRBV5-1 and TRBJ2-3; 15 positions agree with TRBD2. Germline V CDR1 and CDR2: SGHRS, YFSETQ. This CDR3 has 17 amino acids. V shed 1 base and J 6 bases; nucleotides not matched to a gene: 6. The CDR3 DNA is TGCGCCAGCAGCTTGACCGGGACTAGCGGGAGGTGGGATACGCAGTATTTT. Amino acid sequence: CASSLTGTSGRWDTQYF.

This clone occurred once. The chain employs TRBV6-2 or TRBV6-3 and TRBJ2-2; 8 bases align to TRBD1. The CDR3 is 19 residues long. Germline V lookup: CDR1 MNHEY, CDR2 SVGEGT. With V trimmed by 0 bases and J by 6 bases, 15 bases remained unmatched. CDR3 DNA: TGTGCCAGCAGTTACTCGGGAGGCCGGGTCAGGGGGCTTTCCGGGGAGCTGTTTTTT. Encoded protein: CASSYSGGRVRGLSGELFF.

V is TRBV6-2 or TRBV6-3 and J is TRBJ1-5; no clear D gene. Looked up from germline, CDR1 is MNHEY and CDR2 is SVGEGT. The V end was cut by 2 bases, the J end by 4 bases, with 9 bases between. The CDR3 runs 14 residues. The CDR3 DNA follows: TGTGCCAGCAGTTACCCCGCGCGGAATCAGCCCCAGCATTTT. Its protein is CASSYPARNQPQHF.

This rearrangement joins TRBV7-9 to TRBJ1-2; unclear D gene. This CDR3 contains 13 residues. Per the germline V gene, CDR1 is SEHNR and CDR2 is FQNEAQ (reference sequence). V was cut by 5 bases and J by 4 bases, with 11 bases left in between. This chain's CDR3 is CASSRVEVYGYTF. The CDR3 bases are TGTGCCAGCAGCCGAGTAGAGGTCTATGGCTACACCTTC.

This chain joins TRBV15 and TRBJ2-5; D is perhaps TRBD2 (6 bases). Germline CDR1 reads LNHNV; CDR2 reads YYDKDF (reference sequence). The CDR3 contains 13 residues. V was clipped by 4 bases and J by 3 bases, with 9 bases between them. CDR3 nucleotides: TGTGCCACCAGCAAGGGACTCGAAGAGACCCAGTACTTC. Encoded protein: CATSKGLEETQYF.

The V call is TRBV5-1, the J call TRBJ2-2; TRBD2 agrees at 8 bases. Germline trimming cut 0 bases from V and 6 bases from J; bases unmatched to any gene: 10. CDR1 is SGHRS, CDR2 YFSETQ, per germline. CDR3 length: 17 amino acids. The CDR3 region has the DNA TGCGCCAGCAGCTTGGCCCGCCTAGCGGGCTTCTCCGGGGAGCTGTTTTTT. Translation: CASSLARLAGFSGELFF.

The gene calls are TRBV3-1 (or the pseudogene TRBV3-2) and TRBJ2-2, with 7 bases that match TRBD2. This CDR3 has 15 amino acids. The ends lost 1 base at V and 5 bases at J; junction bases unmatched: 4. From germline, CDR1 is LGHDT and CDR2 YNNKEL (reference sequence). The CDR3 DNA sequence: TGTGCCAGCAGCCAAGGCGGGGGAGGGACCGGGGAGCTGTTTTTT. Translated: CASSQGGGGTGELFF.

The rearrangement uses TRBV19 and TRBJ2-1, with 7 bases that match TRBD1. Germline trimming cut 5 bases from V and 0 bases from J; bases unmatched to any gene: 4. Germline values: CDR1 LNHDA, CDR2 SQIVND (reference sequence). The CDR3 contains 15 residues. The CDR3 protein is CASSPRGISYNEQFF. For the CDR3, the DNA is TGTGCCAGTAGTCCCAGGGGGATCTCCTACAATGAGCAGTTCTTC. The full variable domain, its missing parts supplied by reference TRBV19 and TRBJ2-1, is DGGITQSPKYLFRKEGQNVTLSCEQNLNHDAMYWYRQDPGQGLRLIYYSQIVNDFQKGDIAEGYSVSREKKESFPLTVTSAQKNPTAFYLCASSPRGISYNEQFFGPGTRLTVL.

This chain links TRBV28 with TRBJ2-7, with D possibly being TRBD1 (5 bases). The V end lost 4 bases, the J end lost 1 base, and 8 bases lay between the germline ends. CDR1 is MDHEN and CDR2 is SYDVKM in the germline V gene. The CDR3 length is 13 residues. CDR3 nucleotides: TGTGCCAGCAGTTGGGGCAGATCCTACGAGCAGTACTTC. This gives the protein CASSWGRSYEQYF.

The sample holds one count of this clone. The rearrangement uses TRBV29-1 and TRBJ1-4, with 8 bases identical to TRBD1. Trimming at V came to 7 bases and at J to 1 base, leaving 2 bases not matched to a gene. This CDR3 comprises 13 residues. Germline V lookup: CDR1 SQVTM, CDR2 ANQGSEA. The CDR3 nucleotides are TGCAGCGCCGACAGGGGAACTAATGAAAAACTGTTTTTT. Translation gives CSADRGTNEKLFF. Using reference TRBV29-1 and TRBJ1-4 for the parts outside the CDR3, the full variable domain is SAVISQKPSRDICQRGTSLTIQCQVDSQVTMMFWYRQQPGQSLTLIATANQGSEATYESGFVIDKFPISRPNLTFSTLTVSNMSPEDSSIYLCSADRGTNEKLFFGSGTQLSVL.

The rearrangement uses TRBV28 and TRBJ2-7, with D perhaps matching TRBD2 (6 bases). With 3 bases removed from V and 3 bases from J, the gap between germline ends came to 15 bases. The germline V gene encodes CDR1 MDHEN and CDR2 SYDVKM. This CDR3 contains 15 residues. CDR3 sequence: CASSLPGGNRYEQYF. CDR3 bases: TGTGCCAGCAGTTTGCCTGGAGGGAATCGCTACGAGCAGTACTTC.

The J gene is TRBJ2-2, the V gene TRBV10-2; 7 nucleotides agree with TRBD2. Germline V lookup: CDR1 WSHSY, CDR2 SAAADI. With V trimmed by 3 bases and J by 3 bases, 1 base remained unmatched. The CDR3 totals 14 residues. The CDR3 DNA sequence: TGCGCCAGCAGTGACGGGAGGTACACCGGGGAGCTGTTTTTT. It yields the protein CASSDGRYTGELFF.